Here is one TCR beta chain with its context. In the original workflow: The assay estimated nucleated cells by amplifying reference gene primers. Assay used: immunoSEQ multiplex PCR; TCRdb lists only in-frame clones, some missing. From that table come the V and J calls and clone size; the DNA was used to work out D and trimming. The repertoire holds 110,000 to 150,000 clones, with around 79% as singletons. The sample originates from a study of blood T cell repertoires in COVID-19. This CDR3 has 15 amino acids. V was shortened by 1 base and J by 7 bases, with 11 bases between the two germline ends. CDR1 is MNHNS and CDR2 is SASEGT in the germline V gene.

This receptor was identified in a man aged 55 to 70 with acute or convalescent COVID-19. What was sequenced was peripheral blood. The gene calls are TRBV6-1 and TRBJ1-6; TRBD1 is a possible D gene (5 bases). Written as DNA, the CDR3 is TGTGCCAGCAGTGAAGGGTTTGGGGGGAATTCACCCCTCCACTTT. Amino acid sequence: CASSEGFGGNSPLHF.